These 10 T cell receptor beta chains originate from one sample sequenced in a study of molecular identifiers for immune sequencing clone quantification. TCRdb processed the PCR reads anew with MiXCR; each CDR3 protein has one entry. The sample shows about 500,000 distinct CDR3 sequences, about 25% of them seen only once. The specimen was naive CD8+ T cells from blood, with Jurkat cell RNA spiked in. Described subset: FACS-sorted CD8+CD4-CCR7+CD45RA+ naive T cells. These TCRs come from a human donor in good health. Some libraries in this study had Jurkat cell RNA spiked in.

This clonotype has a count of ten or more. The chain links TRBV4-3 to TRBJ1-3; D not certain. V shed 0 bases and J shed 2 bases, with 11 bases lying between them. CDR1 and CDR2 from the germline V gene are LGHNA and YSLEER. The CDR3 runs 16 residues. Here the CDR3 reads CASSQDREGTGNTIYF. Here the CDR3 DNA reads TGCGCCAGCAGCCAAGATCGGGAAGGAACTGGAAACACCATATATTTT.

The chain uses TRBV24-1 and TRBJ2-2, with D possibly being TRBD1 or TRBD2 (6 bases each). The CDR3 spans 13 residues. Germline CDR1 KGHDR, CDR2 SFDVKD. Trimming left V 8 bases short and J 3 bases short, with 9 bases between. The DNA for the CDR3 is TGTGCCACCACGGGGGCCGACACCGGGGAGCTGTTTTTT. Protein sequence: CATTGADTGELFF.

The chain has TRBV4-3 and TRBJ1-3; no reliable D call. The CDR3 totals 17 residues. V lost 1 base and J 0 bases, leaving 13 bases between the germline ends. Germline lookup yields CDR1 LGHNA and CDR2 YSLEER. This chain's CDR3 is CASSQGAYYPSGNTIYF. CDR3 bases: TGCGCCAGCAGCCAAGGGGCCTACTACCCCTCTGGAAACACCATATATTTT.

Points on this clonotype: Given a much more abundant clone one base away, this may be a read error. DNA for the CDR3: TGTGCCTGGGGTCGACACATGAACACTGAAGCTTTCTTT. Translating gives CAWGRHMNTEAFF. The chain uses TRBV30 and TRBJ1-1; D call uncertain. The CDR3 sequence is 13 residues long. V gave up 5 bases and J gave up 0 bases, with 10 bases separating them. CDR1 GTSNPN and CDR2 SVGIG come from the germline V gene (reference sequence).

The chain is built from TRBV4-3 and TRBJ2-7; D remains unclear. The CDR3 has 13 amino acids. Germline CDR1 and CDR2: LGHNA and YSLEER. V was trimmed by 3 bases and J by 0 bases, leaving 6 bases between them. In DNA, the CDR3 is TGCGCCAGCAGCCATGACACCTCCTACGAGCAGTACTTC. Residues: CASSHDTSYEQYF.

For this clonotype: The germline gene is not matched at one end of the junction; a read error may be the cause. V and J are TRBV6-2 or TRBV6-3 and TRBJ1-1, with a weak D call TRBD1 (5 bases). Germline CDR1 is MNHEY and CDR2 is SVGEGT. This CDR3 has 14 residues. CDR3 amino acids: CASSYDWGNTKAFF. The CDR3 nucleotides are TGTGCCAGCAGTTATGATTGGGGGAACACTAAAGCTTTCTTT.

This clonotype has a handful of counts. An end of the junction differs from the germline gene, which may be a read error. The gene calls are TRBV12-3 or TRBV12-4 and TRBJ1-6; D gene uncertain. The CDR3 sequence is 17 residues long. The CDR3 DNA sequence: TGTGCCAACAGTTTAGAAGTGTTGGAGGGTACGGGATCACCCCTCCACTTT. This translates into CANSLEVLEGTGSPLHF.

The sample holds many counts of this clonotype. The rearrangement uses TRBV19 and TRBJ1-1; D unresolved. The CDR3 runs to 14 residues. Germline V CDR1 and CDR2: LNHDA, SQIVND (reference sequence). The V end was cut by 3 bases, the J end by 3 bases, with 11 bases between. The CDR3 DNA is TGTGCCAGTAGTATTTATAAGGGTCACACTGAAGCTTTCTTT. Translated, it gives CASSIYKGHTEAFF.

This rearrangement joins TRBV4-2 to TRBJ2-1, with 8 bases that match TRBD1. The CDR3 spans 12 residues. Germline values: CDR1 LGHNA, CDR2 YNFKEQ. V lost 5 bases to trimming and J lost 10 bases; unmatched junction nucleotides: 4. CDR3 protein: CASSTGGDEQFF. CDR3 nucleotides: TGTGCCAGCAGCACAGGGGGAGACGAGCAGTTCTTC.

This clonotype was recorded many times. The chain uses TRBV14 and TRBJ2-3, with TRBD2 matching 13 bases. The CDR3 covers 18 residues. CDR1 is SGHDN and CDR2 is FVKESK in the germline V gene. The V and J ends lost 1 base and 2 bases, in that order; junction bases with no gene match: 6. The CDR3 sequence: CASSQGGTSGVFTDTQYF. The CDR3 nucleotides read TGTGCCAGCAGCCAAGGCGGGACTAGCGGGGTTTTCACAGATACGCAGTATTTT. The full variable domain, rest sourced from reference TRBV14 and TRBJ2-3, is EAGVTQFPSHSVIEKGQTVTLRCDPISGHDNLYWYRRVMGKEIKFLLHFVKESKQDESGMPNNRFLAERTGGTYSTLKVQPAELEDSGVYFCASSQGGTSGVFTDTQYFGPGTRLTVL.